This T cell receptor (beta chain) was documented in a study of PD-L1 blockade in urothelial cancer. Time point: pretreatment peripheral blood. Profiling relied on immunoSEQ multiplex PCR, and the TCRdb table lists in-frame clones only, not all of them. The sample consists of tens of thousands of clones, roughly 85% of them appearing once. Trimming removed 4 bases from V and 11 bases from J; junction bases left unmatched: 14. CDR1 SGHDN and CDR2 FVKESK come from the germline V gene. The CDR3 totals 15 residues. This clonotype was sampled from a woman aged 55-75 years with urothelial cancer. The chain has TRBV14 and TRBJ1-1; 9 bases are shared with TRBD1. The sequencing used PBMCs, collected around atezolizumab (anti-PD-L1) treatment. The CDR3 DNA follows: TGTGCCAGCAGCCTTACCGGGACAGGGCCTCCCGGGGCTTTCTTT. Translation: CASSLTGTGPPGAFF.